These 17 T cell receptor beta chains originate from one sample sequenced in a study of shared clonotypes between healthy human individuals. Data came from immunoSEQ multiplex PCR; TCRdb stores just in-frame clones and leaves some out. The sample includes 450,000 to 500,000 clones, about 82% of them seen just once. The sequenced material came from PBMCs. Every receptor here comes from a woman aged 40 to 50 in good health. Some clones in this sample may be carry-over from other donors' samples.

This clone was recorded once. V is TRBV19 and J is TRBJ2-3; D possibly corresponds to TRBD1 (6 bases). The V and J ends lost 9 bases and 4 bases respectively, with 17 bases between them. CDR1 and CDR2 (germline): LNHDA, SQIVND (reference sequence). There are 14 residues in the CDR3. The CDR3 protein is CASQGQTSADTQYF. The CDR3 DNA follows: TGTGCCAGCCAAGGACAGACAAGCGCAGATACGCAGTATTTT.

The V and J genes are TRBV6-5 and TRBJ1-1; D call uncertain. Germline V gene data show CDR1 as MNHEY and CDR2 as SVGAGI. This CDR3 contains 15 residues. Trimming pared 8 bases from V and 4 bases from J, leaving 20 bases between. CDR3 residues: CASRPSGRATTEAFF. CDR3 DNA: TGTGCCAGCCGCCCCTCAGGACGGGCGACCACTGAAGCTTTCTTT.

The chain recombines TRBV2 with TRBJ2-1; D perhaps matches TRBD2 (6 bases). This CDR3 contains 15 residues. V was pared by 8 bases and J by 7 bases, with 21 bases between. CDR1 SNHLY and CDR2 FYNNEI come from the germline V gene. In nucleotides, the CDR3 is TGTGCCAGCGGTATGGGGGGAGGAATTACGAATGAGCAGTTCTTC. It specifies CASGMGGGITNEQFF.

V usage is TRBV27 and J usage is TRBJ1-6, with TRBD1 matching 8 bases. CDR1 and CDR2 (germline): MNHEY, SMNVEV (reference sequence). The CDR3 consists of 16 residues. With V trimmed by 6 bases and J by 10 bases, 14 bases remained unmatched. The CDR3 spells CASSFYQGASGSPLHF. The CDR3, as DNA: TGTGCCAGCAGCTTCTACCAGGGGGCGTCGGGGTCACCCCTCCACTTT.

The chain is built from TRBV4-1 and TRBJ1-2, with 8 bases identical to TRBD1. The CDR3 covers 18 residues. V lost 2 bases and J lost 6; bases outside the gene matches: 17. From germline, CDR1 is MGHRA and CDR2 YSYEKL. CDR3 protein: CASSQLPGTGVYTDGYTF. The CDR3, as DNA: TGCGCCAGCAGCCAACTTCCCGGGACAGGAGTTTACACGGATGGCTACACCTTC.

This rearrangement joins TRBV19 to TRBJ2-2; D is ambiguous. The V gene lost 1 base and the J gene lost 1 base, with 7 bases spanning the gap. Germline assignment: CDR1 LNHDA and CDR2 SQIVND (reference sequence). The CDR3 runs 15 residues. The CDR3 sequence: CASSIAPRNTGELFF. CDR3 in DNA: TGTGCCAGTAGTATAGCTCCGAGGAACACCGGGGAGCTGTTTTTT.

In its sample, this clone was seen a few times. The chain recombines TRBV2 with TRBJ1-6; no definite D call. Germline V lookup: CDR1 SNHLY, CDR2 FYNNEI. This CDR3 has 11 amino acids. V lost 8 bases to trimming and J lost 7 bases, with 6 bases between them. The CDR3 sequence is CASGGNSPLHF. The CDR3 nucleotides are TGTGCCAGCGGCGGGAATTCACCCCTCCACTTT.

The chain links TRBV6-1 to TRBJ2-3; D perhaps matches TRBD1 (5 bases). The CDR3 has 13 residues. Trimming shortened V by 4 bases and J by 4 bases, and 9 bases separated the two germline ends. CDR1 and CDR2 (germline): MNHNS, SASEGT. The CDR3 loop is CASSGSGPDTQYF. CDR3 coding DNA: TGTGCCAGCAGTGGATCAGGGCCAGATACGCAGTATTTT.

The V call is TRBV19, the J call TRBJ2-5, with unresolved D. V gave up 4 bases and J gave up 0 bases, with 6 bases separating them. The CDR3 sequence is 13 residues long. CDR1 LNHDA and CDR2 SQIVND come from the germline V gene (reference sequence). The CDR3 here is CASSTTNQETQYF. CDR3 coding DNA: TGTGCCAGTAGTACAACCAACCAAGAGACCCAGTACTTC.

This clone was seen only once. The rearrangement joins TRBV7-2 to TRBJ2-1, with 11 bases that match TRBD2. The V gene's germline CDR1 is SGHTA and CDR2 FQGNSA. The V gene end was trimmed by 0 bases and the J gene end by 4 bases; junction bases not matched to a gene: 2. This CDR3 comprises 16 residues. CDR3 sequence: CASSLASGRVYNEQFF. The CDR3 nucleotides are TGTGCCAGCAGCTTAGCTAGCGGGAGGGTATACAATGAGCAGTTCTTC.

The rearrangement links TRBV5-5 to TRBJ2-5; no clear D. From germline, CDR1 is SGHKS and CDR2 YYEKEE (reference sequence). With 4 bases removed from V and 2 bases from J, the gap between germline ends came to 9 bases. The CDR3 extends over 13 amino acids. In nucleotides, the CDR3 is TGTGCCAGCAGCCCGATTTTTCAAGAGACCCAGTACTTC. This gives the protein CASSPIFQETQYF.

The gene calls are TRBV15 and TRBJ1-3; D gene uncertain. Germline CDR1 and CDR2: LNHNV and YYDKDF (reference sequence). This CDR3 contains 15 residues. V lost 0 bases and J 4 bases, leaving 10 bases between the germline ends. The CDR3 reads CATSREGLGGNTIYF. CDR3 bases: TGTGCCACCAGCAGAGAAGGTCTTGGCGGAAACACCATATATTTT. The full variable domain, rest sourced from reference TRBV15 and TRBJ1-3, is DAMVIQNPRYQVTQFGKPVTLSCSQTLNHNVMYWYQQKSSQAPKLLFHYYDKDFNNEADTPDNFQSRRPNTSFCFLDIRSPGLGDTAMYLCATSREGLGGNTIYFGEGSWLTVV.

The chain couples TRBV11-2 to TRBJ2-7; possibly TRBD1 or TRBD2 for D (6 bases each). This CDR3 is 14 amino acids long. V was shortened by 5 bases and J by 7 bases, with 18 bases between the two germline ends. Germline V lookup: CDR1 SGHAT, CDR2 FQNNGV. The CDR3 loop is CASSLGTGAEEQYF. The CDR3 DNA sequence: TGTGCCAGCAGCCTCGGGACGGGGGCTGAGGAGCAGTACTTC.

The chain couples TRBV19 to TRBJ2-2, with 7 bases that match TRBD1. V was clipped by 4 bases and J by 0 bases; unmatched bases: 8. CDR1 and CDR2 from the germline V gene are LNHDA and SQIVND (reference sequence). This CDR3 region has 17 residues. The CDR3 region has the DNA TGTGCCAGTAGTACAGGCCGGGACAGTACGAACACCGGGGAGCTGTTTTTT. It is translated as CASSTGRDSTNTGELFF.

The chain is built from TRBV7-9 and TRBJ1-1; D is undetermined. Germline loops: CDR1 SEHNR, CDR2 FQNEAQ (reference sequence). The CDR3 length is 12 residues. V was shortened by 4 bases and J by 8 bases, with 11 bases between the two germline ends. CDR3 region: CASSSRLLEAFF. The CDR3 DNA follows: TGTGCCAGCAGCTCCCGCCTTCTCGAAGCTTTCTTT.

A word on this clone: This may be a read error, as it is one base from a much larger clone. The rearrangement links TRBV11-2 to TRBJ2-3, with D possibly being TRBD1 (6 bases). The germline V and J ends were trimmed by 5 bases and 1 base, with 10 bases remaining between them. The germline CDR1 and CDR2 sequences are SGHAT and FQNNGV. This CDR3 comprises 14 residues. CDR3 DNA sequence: TGTGCCAGCAGCCGTCGACAGGGCACAGATACGCAGTATTTT. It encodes CASSRRQGTDTQYF.

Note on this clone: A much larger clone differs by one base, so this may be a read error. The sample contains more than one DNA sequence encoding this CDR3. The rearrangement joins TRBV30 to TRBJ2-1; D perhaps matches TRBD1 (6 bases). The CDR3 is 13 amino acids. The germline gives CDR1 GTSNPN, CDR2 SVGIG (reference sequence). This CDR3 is CAWNTGSYNEQFF. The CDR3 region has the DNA TGTGCCTGGAATACAGGGTCCTACAACGAGCAGTTCTTC.